Sequencing of this TCR beta chain was carried out in a study of T cells in Graves' hyperthyroidism and ophthalmopathy. Calling Graves' hyperthyroidism stable meant ophthalmopathy did not progress within 18 months. There are many counts of this clonotype. Antigen specificity is unknown. The study's findings and limits: A 13 V-J model separated ophthalmopathy from stable hyperthyroidism. Blood also contained most expanded thyroid clonotypes above 0.001.

Germline trimming cut 4 bases from V and 2 bases from J; bases unmatched to any gene: 3. The CDR3 is 15 amino acids. CDR1 and CDR2 (germline): LNHDA, SQIVND (reference sequence). Amplification targeted TCR beta CDR3 regions from RNA transcripts. An initial round of RT-PCR targeting the TCR CDR3 relied on the HTBI primer set. TCRdb ran MiXCR on the multiplex PCR reads and lists one entry per CDR3 protein. The profile shows 95,000 to 110,000 distinct CDR3 sequences, about 50% of them singletons. The TCR originated in a man aged 40-49 years with Graves' hyperthyroidism. Sequencing was performed on blood. V is TRBV19 and J is TRBJ2-2; 8 bases match TRBD1. Written as DNA, the CDR3 is TGTGCCAGTAGTACTGACAGGGGTAACACCGGGGAGCTGTTTTTT. It specifies CASSTDRGNTGELFF.